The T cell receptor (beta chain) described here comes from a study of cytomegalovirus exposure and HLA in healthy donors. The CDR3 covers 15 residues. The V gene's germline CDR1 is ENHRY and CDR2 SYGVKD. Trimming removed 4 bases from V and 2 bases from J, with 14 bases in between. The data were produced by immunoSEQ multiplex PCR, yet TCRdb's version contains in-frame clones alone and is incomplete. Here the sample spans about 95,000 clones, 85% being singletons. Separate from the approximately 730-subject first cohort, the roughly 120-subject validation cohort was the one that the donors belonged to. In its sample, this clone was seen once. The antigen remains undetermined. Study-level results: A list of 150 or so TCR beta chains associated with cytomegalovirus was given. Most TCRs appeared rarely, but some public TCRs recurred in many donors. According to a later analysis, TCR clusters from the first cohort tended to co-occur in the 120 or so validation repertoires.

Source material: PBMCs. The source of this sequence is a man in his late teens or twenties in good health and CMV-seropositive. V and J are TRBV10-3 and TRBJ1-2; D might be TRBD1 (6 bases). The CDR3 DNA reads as TGTGCCATCAGTGCCCAACACACAGGGAACTATGGCTACACCTTC. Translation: CAISAQHTGNYGYTF.